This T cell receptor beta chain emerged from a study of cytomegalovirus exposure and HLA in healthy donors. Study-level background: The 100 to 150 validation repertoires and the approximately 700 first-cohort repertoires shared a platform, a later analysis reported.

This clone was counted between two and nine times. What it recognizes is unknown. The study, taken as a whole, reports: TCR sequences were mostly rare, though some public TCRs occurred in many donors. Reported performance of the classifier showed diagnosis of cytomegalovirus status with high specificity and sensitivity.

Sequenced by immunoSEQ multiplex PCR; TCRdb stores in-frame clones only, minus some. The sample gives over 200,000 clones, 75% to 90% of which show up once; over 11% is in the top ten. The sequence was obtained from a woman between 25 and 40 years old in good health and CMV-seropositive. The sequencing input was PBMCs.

The DNA for the CDR3 is TGTGCCAGTAAGGACGGCGACAATCAGCCCCAGCATTTT. Translating it yields CASKDGDNQPQHF. The chain combines TRBV27 with TRBJ1-5, with D unclear. CDR3 length equals 13 residues. The germline CDR1 and CDR2 sequences are MNHEY and SMNVEV (reference sequence). Trimming removed 9 bases at V and 3 bases at J, with 12 bases between.